This entry features one TCR beta chain sequence. Its target is unknown. This record belongs to a study of CD4 T cells in relation to SARS-CoV-2 and coronaviruses. Study information: After approximately 10 days of antigen culture, PBMC TCR beta CDR3s were sequenced. No peptide or an HIV-1 Nef peptide pool served as negative control. Regarding the study as a whole: SARS-CoV-2-driven expansion was significantly weaker in crossreactive than monoreactive clones.

This table comes from immunoSEQ multiplex PCR, and its TCRdb copy is limited to in-frame clones, with some not included. The sample carries 25,000 or so clones, roughly four fifths recorded once. CDR3 size: 12 residues. Per germline, CDR1 SQVTM and CDR2 ANQGSEA. Unexposed donor CD4+ T cells date from about 2011-2019, before the COVID-19 pandemic. After more than eight days of culture, CD4+ T cells were isolated. Sequenced sample: CD4+ T cells from PBMCs, cultured in vitro. The TCR was taken from a human donor in good health. This sequence joins TRBV29-1 and TRBJ2-3; perhaps TRBD2 as D (5 bases). CDR3 protein: CTIRVREDTQYF. CDR3 DNA sequence: TGCACCATCCGGGTGAGGGAGGATACGCAGTATTTT.